The text below deals with one T cell receptor beta chain. The entry originates in a study of T cells expressing NK-cell markers. TCRdb reprocessed the 5' RACE reads, keeping one entry per CDR3 protein, no DNA. Recorded for this sample: 90,000 to 130,000 distinct CDR3 sequences. The CDR3 has 14 residues. CDR1 is ENHRY, CDR2 SYGVKD, per germline. Sample: blood T cells: a sorted CD56 or NKG2C T cell subset, CD4+ or CD8+ T cells, or bulk PBMC T cells (not recorded which). The receptor was derived from a woman between 18 and 69 years old in good health. The chain couples TRBV10-3 to TRBJ2-7; TCRdb's D call of TRBD1 is untestable without DNA. The CDR3 region is CAAQEAGGSYEQYF.